This T cell receptor beta chain was recorded in a study of cytomegalovirus exposure and HLA in healthy donors. Researchers ran the PCR with 60 Vbeta and 13 Jbeta primers. Clones were sequenced by immunoSEQ multiplex PCR, and TCRdb holds only the in-frame ones, with some missing. The sample holds approximately 110,000 clones. Germline CDR1 and CDR2: SGHRS and YFSETQ. CDR3 size: 15 residues. The V segment lost 2 bases and the J segment 2 bases; nucleotides outside the gene matches: 5. This receptor was taken from a man aged 35 to 55 in good health and CMV-seropositive. Sequencing was carried out using PBMCs. The chain has TRBV5-1 and TRBJ1-1, with 8 bases matching TRBD1. Written as DNA, the CDR3 is TGCGCCAGCAGCTTAGGTCAGGGGGCAAACACTGAAGCTTTCTTT. Translating gives CASSLGQGANTEAFF.